This T cell receptor beta chain was identified during a study of lymphopenia after photon versus proton radiotherapy. Germline V gives CDR1 SGHVS, CDR2 FQNEAQ. The CDR3 is 15 residues long. The V end was cut by 3 bases, the J end by 4 bases, with 13 bases between. Data came from immunoSEQ multiplex PCR; TCRdb stores just in-frame clones and leaves some out. The data contain approximately 170,000 clones, 80% to 90% of them singletons. This chain joins TRBV7-8 and TRBJ1-5; D may be TRBD1 (5 bases). The source of this sequence is a man aged 45-65 years with gastric cancer. This material consisted of peripheral blood, taken from a patient treated with photon-based radiotherapy. CDR3 in amino acids: CASSLGWGGNQPQHF. CDR3 nucleotides: TGTGCCAGCAGCTTGGGTTGGGGGGGGAATCAGCCCCAGCATTTT.